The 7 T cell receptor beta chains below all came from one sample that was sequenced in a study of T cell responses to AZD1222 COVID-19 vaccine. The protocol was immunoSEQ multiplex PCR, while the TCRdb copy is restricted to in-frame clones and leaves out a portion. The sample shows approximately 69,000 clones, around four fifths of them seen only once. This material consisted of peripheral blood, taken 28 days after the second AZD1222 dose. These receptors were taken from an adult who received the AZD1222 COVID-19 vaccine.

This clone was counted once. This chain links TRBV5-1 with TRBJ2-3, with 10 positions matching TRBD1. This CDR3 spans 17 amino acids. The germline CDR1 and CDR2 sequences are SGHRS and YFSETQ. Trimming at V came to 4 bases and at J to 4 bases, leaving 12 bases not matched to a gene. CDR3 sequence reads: CASSVRPPGQGSDTQYF. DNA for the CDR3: TGCGCCAGCAGCGTGCGTCCACCGGGACAGGGGTCAGATACGCAGTATTTT.

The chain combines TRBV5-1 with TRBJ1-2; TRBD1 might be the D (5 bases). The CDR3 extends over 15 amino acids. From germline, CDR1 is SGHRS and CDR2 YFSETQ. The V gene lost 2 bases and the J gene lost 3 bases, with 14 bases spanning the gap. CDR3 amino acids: CASSFTQGVDYGYTF. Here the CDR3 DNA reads TGCGCCAGCAGCTTCACGCAGGGCGTCGACTATGGCTACACCTTC.

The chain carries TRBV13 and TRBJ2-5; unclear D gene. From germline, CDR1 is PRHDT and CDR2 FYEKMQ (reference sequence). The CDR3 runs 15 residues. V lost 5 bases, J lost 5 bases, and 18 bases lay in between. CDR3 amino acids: CASSGRSTTGETQYF. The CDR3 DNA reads TGTGCCAGCAGCGGAAGGTCTACCACTGGGGAGACCCAGTACTTC.

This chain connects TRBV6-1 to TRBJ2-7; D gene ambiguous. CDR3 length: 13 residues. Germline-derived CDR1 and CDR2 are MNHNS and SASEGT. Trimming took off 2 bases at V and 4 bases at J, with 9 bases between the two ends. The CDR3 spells CASSESPLYEQYF. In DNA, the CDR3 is TGTGCCAGCAGTGAAAGTCCTCTGTACGAGCAGTACTTC.

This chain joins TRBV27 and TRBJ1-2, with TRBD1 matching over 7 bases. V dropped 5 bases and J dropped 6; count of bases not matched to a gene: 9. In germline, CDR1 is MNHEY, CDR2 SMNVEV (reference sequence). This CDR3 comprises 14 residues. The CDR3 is CASSALQGLDGYTF. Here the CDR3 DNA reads TGTGCCAGCAGTGCCCTACAGGGGCTGGATGGCTACACCTTC.

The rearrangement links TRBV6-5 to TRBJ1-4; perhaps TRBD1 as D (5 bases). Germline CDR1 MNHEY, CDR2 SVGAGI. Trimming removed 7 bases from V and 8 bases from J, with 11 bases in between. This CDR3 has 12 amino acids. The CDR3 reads CASTRGREKLFF. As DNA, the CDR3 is TGTGCCAGCACTAGGGGACGGGAAAAACTGTTTTTT.

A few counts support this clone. DNA for the CDR3: TGTGCCAGCAGTTACGACAGGGTCTATGGCTACACCTTC. It codes for CASSYDRVYGYTF. The J gene is TRBJ1-2, the V gene TRBV6-5; 7 bases fit TRBD1. The CDR3 is made up of 13 amino acids. Germline CDR1 MNHEY, CDR2 SVGAGI. J gave up 4 bases and V 2 bases, and 1 base lay outside the gene matches.